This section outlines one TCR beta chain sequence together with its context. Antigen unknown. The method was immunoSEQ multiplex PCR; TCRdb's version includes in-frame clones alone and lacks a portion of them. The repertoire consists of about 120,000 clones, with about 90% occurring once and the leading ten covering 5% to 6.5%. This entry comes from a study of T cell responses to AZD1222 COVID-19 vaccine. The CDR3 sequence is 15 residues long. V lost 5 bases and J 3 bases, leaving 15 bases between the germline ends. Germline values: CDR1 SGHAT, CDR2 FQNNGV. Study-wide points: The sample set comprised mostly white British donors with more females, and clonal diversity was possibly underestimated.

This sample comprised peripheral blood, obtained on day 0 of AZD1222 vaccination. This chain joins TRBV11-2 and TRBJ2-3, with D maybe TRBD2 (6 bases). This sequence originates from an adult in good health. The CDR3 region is CASSLGGRGTDTQYF. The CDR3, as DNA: TGTGCCAGCAGCCTTGGAGGGCGGGGTACAGATACGCAGTATTTT.